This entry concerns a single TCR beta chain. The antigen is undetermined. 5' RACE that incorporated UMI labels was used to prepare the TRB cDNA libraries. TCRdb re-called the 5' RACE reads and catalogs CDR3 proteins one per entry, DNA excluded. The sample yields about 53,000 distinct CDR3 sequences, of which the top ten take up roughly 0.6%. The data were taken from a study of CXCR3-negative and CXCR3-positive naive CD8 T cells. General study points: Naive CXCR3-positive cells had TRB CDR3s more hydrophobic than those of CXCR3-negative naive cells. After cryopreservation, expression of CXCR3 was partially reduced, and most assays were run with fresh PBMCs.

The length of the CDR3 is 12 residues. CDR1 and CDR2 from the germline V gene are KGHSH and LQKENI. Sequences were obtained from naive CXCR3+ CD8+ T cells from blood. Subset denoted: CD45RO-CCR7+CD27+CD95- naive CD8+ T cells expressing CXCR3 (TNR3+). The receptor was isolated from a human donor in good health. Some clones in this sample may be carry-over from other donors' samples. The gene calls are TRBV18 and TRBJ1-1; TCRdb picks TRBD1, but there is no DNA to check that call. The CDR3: CASSPAGVVAFF.